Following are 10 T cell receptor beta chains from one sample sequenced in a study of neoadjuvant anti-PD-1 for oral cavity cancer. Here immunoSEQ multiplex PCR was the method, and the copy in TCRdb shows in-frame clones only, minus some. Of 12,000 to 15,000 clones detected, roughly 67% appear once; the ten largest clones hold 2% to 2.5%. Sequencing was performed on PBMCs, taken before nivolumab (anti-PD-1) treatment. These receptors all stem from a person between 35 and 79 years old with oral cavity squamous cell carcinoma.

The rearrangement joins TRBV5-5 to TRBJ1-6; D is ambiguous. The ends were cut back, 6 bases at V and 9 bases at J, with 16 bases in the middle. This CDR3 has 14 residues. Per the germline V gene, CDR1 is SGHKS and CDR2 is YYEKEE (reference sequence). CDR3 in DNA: TGTGCCAGCATGGTGCTCTCGGGAGGTTCACCCCTCCACTTT. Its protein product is CASMVLSGGSPLHF. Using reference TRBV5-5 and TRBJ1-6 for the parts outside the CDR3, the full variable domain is DAGVTQSPTHLIKTRGQQVTLRCSPISGHKSVSWYQQVLGQGPQFIFQYYEKEERGRGNFPDRFSARQFPNYSSELNVNALLLGDSALYLCASMVLSGGSPLHFGNGTRLTVT.

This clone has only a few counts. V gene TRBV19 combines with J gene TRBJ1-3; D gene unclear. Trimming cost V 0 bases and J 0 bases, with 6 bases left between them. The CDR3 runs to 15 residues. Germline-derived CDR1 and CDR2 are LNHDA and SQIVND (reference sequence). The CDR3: CASSIDSSSGNTIYF. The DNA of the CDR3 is TGTGCCAGTAGTATAGACAGCAGCTCTGGAAACACCATATATTTT.

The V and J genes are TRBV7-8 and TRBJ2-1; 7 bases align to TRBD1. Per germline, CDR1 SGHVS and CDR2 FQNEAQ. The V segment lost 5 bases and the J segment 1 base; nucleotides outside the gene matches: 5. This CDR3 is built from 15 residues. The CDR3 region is CASSTRGRSYNEQFF. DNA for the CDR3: TGTGCCAGCAGCACCAGGGGGAGATCCTACAATGAGCAGTTCTTC.

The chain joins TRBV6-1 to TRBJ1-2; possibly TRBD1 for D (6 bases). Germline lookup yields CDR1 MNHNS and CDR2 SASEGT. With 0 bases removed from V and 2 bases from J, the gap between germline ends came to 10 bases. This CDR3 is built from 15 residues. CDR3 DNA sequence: TGTGCCAGCAGTGAAGCGTCCACAGGGAACTATGGCTACACCTTC. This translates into CASSEASTGNYGYTF.

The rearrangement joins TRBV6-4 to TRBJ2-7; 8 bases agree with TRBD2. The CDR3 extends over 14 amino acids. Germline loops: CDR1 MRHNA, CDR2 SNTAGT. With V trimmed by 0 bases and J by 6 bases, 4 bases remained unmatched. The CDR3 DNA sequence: TGTGCCAGCAGTGACTCTTTGGCGGGAGGCGAGCAGTACTTC. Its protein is CASSDSLAGGEQYF.

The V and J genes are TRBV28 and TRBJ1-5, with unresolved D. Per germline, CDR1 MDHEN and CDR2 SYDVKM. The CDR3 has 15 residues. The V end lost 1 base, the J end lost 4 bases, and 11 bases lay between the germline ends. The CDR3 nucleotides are TGTGCCAGCAGTTTATTGGCAGGAGGTAATCAGCCCCAGCATTTT. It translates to CASSLLAGGNQPQHF. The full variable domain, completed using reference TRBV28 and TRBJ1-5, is DVKVTQSSRYLVKRTGEKVFLECVQDMDHENMFWYRQDPGLGLRLIYFSYDVKMKEKGDIPEGYSVSREKKERFSLILESASTNQTSMYLCASSLLAGGNQPQHFGDGTRLSIL.

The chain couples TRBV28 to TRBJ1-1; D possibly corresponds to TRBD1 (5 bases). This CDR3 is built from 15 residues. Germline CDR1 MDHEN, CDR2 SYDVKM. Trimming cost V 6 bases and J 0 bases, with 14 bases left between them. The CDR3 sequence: CASSRTKGMNTEAFF. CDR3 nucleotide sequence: TGTGCCAGCAGCCGGACAAAGGGGATGAACACTGAAGCTTTCTTT.

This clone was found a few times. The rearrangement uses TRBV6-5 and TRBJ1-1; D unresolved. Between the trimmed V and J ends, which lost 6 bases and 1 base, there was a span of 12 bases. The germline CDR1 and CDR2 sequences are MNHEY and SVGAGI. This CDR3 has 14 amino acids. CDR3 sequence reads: CASRNDGANTEAFF. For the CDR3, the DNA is TGTGCCAGCAGGAACGACGGTGCGAACACTGAAGCTTTCTTT.

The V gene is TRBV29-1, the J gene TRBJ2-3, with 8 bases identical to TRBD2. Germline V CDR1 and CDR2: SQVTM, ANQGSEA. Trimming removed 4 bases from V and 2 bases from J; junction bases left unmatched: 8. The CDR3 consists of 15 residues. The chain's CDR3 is CSVVGSGVYTDTQYF. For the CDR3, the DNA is TGCAGCGTTGTGGGTAGCGGGGTATACACAGATACGCAGTATTTT.

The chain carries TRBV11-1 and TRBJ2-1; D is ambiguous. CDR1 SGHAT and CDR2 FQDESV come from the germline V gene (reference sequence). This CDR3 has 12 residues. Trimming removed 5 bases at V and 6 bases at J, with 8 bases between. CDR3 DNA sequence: TGTGCCAGCAGCCTCCGAAGCAATGAGCAGTTCTTC. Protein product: CASSLRSNEQFF. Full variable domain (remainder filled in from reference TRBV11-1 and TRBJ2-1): EAEVAQSPRYKITEKSQAVAFWCDPISGHATLYWYRQILGQGPELLVQFQDESVVDDSQLPKDRFSAERLKGVDSTLKIQPAELGDSAMYLCASSLRSNEQFFGPGTRLTVL.